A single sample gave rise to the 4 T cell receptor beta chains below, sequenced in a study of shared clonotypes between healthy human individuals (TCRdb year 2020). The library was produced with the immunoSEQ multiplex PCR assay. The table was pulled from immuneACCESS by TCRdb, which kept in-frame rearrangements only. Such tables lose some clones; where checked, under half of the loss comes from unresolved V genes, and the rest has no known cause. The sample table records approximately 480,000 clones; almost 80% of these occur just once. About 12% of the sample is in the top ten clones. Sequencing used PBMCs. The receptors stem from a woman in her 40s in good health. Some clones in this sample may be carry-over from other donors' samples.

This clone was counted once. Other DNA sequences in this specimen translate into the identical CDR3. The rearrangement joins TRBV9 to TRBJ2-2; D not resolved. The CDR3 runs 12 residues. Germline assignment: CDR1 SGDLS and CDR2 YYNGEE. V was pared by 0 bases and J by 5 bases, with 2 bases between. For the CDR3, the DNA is TGTGCCAGCAGCGTAGGTACCGGGGAGCTGTTTTTT. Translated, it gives CASSVGTGELFF.

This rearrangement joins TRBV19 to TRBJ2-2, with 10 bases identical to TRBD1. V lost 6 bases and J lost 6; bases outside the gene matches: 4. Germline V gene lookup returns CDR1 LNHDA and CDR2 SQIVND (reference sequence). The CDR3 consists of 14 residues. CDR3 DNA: TGTGCCAGTAGAAGGGGACAGGGGCCCGGGGAGCTGTTTTTT. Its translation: CASRRGQGPGELFF.

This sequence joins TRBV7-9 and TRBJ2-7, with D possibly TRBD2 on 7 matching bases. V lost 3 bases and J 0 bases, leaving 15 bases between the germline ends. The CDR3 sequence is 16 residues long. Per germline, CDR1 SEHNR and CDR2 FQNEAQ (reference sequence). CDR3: CASSLGASGTSYEQYF. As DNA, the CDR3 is TGTGCCAGCAGCTTGGGGGCTAGCGGAACCTCCTACGAGCAGTACTTC.

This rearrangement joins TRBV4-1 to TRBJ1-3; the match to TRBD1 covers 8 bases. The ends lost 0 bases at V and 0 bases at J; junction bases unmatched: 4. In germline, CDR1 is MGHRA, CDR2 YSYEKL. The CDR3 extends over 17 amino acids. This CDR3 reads CASSQEGTGRSGNTIYF. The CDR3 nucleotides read TGCGCCAGCAGCCAAGAGGGGACAGGACGCTCTGGAAACACCATATATTTT.